This T cell receptor (beta chain) comes out of a study of cytomegalovirus exposure and HLA in healthy donors. Study at large: Later analysis reported that the approximately 130 validation repertoires shared the platform of the roughly 700 first-cohort repertoires.

On this clone: Its specificity is unknown.

The method was immunoSEQ multiplex PCR; TCRdb's version includes in-frame clones alone and lacks a portion of them. The table shows 150,000 to 180,000 clones, with about 86% occurring only once. Study-wide findings and caveats: Confirmation was obtained in vitro that a few CMV-associated chains are specific for CMV antigens. For most TCR sequences rarity was the rule, although some public TCRs occurred in many donors.

The donors were members of the approximately 130-subject validation cohort (separate from the 666-subject first cohort). Trimming stripped 0 bases from V and 2 bases from J, with 19 bases between. This CDR3 is 18 amino acids long. Germline V gene data show CDR1 as SGDLS and CDR2 as YYNGEE. The sequence derives from a human donor in good health. Sequencing was done on a sample of PBMCs. The V call is TRBV9, the J call TRBJ2-3; TRBD2 might be the D (6 bases). Here the CDR3 reads CASSVGWRMGTSTDTQYF. CDR3 DNA sequence: TGTGCCAGCAGCGTAGGTTGGCGTATGGGGACTTCCACAGATACGCAGTATTTT. The full variable domain, its missing parts supplied by reference TRBV9 and TRBJ2-3, is DSGVTQTPKHLITATGQRVTLRCSPRSGDLSVYWYQQSLDQGLQFLIQYYNGEERAKGNILERFSAQQFPDLHSELNLSSLELGDSALYFCASSVGWRMGTSTDTQYFGPGTRLTVL.